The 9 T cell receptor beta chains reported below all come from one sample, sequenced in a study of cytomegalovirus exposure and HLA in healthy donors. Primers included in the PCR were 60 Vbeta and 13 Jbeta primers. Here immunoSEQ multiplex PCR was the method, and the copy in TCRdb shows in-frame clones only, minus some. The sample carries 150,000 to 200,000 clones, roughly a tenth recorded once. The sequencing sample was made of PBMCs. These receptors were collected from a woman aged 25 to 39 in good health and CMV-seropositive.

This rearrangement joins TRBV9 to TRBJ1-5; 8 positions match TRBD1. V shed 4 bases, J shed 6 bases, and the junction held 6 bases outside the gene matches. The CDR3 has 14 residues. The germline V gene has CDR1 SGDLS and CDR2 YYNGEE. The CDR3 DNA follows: TGTGCCAGCAGCCCGGGGACAGGTCGTCAGCCCCAGCATTTT. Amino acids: CASSPGTGRQPQHF.

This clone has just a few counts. The CDR3 protein is CSVEVQGANGYTF. As DNA, the CDR3 is TGCAGCGTTGAAGTACAGGGGGCCAATGGCTACACCTTC. V usage is TRBV29-1 and J usage is TRBJ1-2, with 9 bases identical to TRBD1. V lost 1 base, J lost 6 bases, and 3 bases stayed unmatched. The CDR3 totals 13 residues. Germline V gene data show CDR1 as SQVTM and CDR2 as ANQGSEA.

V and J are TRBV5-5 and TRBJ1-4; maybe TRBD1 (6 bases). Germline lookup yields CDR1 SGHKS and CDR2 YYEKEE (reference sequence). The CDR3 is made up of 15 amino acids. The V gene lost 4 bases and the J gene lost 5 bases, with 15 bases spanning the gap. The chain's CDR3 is CASSRWTVENEKLFF. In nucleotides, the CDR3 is TGTGCCAGCAGCAGATGGACAGTGGAGAATGAAAAACTGTTTTTT.

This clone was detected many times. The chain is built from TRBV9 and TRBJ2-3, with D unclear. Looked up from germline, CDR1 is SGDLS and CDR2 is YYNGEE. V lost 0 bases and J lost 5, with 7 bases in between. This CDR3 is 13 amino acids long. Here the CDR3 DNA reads TGTGCCAGCAGCGTAGGTTTAATAGATACGCAGTATTTT. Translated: CASSVGLIDTQYF.

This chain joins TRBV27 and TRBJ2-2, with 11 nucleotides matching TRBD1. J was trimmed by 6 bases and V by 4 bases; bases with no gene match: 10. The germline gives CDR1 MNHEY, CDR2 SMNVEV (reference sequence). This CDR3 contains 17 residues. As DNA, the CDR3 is TGTGCCAGCAGTTCCCGTTTAAGGGACAGGGGGGCCGGGGAGCTGTTTTTT. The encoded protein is CASSSRLRDRGAGELFF.

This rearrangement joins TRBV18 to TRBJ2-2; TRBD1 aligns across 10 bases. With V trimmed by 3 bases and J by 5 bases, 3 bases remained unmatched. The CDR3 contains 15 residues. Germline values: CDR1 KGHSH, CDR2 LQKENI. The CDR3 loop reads CASSPGQGRTGELFF. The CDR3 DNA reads TGTGCCAGCTCACCGGGACAGGGGAGGACCGGGGAGCTGTTTTTT.

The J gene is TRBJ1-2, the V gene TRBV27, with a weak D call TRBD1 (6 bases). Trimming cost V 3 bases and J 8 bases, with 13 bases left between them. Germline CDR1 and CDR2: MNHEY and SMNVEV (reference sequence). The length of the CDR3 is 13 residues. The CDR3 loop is CASSFDTRGGYTF. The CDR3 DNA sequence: TGTGCCAGCAGTTTCGACACCAGGGGAGGCTACACCTTC.

CDR3: CASSLGGVQETQYF. CDR3 in DNA: TGTGCCAGCAGCTTGGGGGGGGTACAAGAGACCCAGTACTTC. The J gene is TRBJ2-5, the V gene TRBV5-4; TRBD2 might be the D (6 bases). Trimming took off 0 bases at V and 2 bases at J, with 8 bases between the two ends. The CDR3 totals 14 residues. CDR1 and CDR2 (germline): SGHNT, YYREEE (reference sequence).

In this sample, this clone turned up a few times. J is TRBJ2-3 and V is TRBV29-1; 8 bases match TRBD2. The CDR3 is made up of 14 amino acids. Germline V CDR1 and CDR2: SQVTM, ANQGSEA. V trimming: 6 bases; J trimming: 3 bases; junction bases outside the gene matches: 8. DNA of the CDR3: TGCAGCGTAACTCTAACTAGCGGTACAGATACGCAGTATTTT. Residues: CSVTLTSGTDTQYF.